The 12 T cell receptor beta chains in this list originate from one sample, sequenced in a study of blood T cell repertoires in COVID-19. Profiled with immunoSEQ multiplex PCR; TCRdb holds only in-frame clones, not every one. In the table there are some 41,000 clones, 89% of which are singletons. Sequences were obtained from peripheral blood. All receptors derive from a man in his 70s with active COVID-19.

V is TRBV28 and J is TRBJ2-7; 9 bases match TRBD2. The CDR3 is made up of 15 amino acids. Per germline, CDR1 MDHEN and CDR2 SYDVKM. V lost 4 bases, J lost 5 bases, and 9 bases stayed unmatched. DNA for the CDR3: TGTGCCAGCAGTTCGGGACTAGCCTCGTCTCACGAGCAGTACTTC. Residues: CASSSGLASSHEQYF.

The CDR3 region is CASSQITGDSYEQYF. CDR3 in DNA: TGCGCCAGCAGCCAAATTACAGGGGACTCCTACGAGCAGTACTTC. V gene TRBV4-1 combines with J gene TRBJ2-7; 7 nucleotides align to TRBD1. The V segment lost 2 bases and the J segment 0 bases; nucleotides outside the gene matches: 4. Germline CDR1 MGHRA, CDR2 YSYEKL. This CDR3 contains 15 residues.

A single count supports this clone. The chain has TRBV4-1 and TRBJ2-5, with a weak D call TRBD1 (5 bases). The V end was cut by 4 bases, the J end by 5 bases, with 23 bases between. Germline-derived CDR1 and CDR2 are MGHRA and YSYEKL. The CDR3 covers 17 residues. The CDR3, as DNA: TGCGCCAGCAGCCCCAAGGGGTTAGGAGCGTCCCGGGAGACCCAGTACTTC. Translation gives CASSPKGLGASRETQYF.

This clone came up a few times. This chain joins TRBV23-1 and TRBJ2-7; TRBD2 is a possible D gene (7 bases). TRBV23-1 is marked as an open reading frame, function uncertain. The CDR3 is 13 residues long. Trimming removed 6 bases from V and 5 bases from J, with 14 bases in between. CDR3 nucleotides: TGCGCCAGCAGGCAGGGGACTAACCACGAGCAGTACTTC. The encoded protein is CASRQGTNHEQYF.

The chain employs TRBV28 and TRBJ2-1; 7 nucleotides match TRBD1. V trimming: 5 bases; J trimming: 6 bases; junction bases outside the gene matches: 7. This CDR3 contains 14 residues. The germline V gene has CDR1 MDHEN and CDR2 SYDVKM. Here the CDR3 reads CASSPHRDSNEQFF. CDR3 DNA: TGTGCCAGCAGTCCCCACCGGGACAGCAATGAGCAGTTCTTC. The full variable domain, its missing parts supplied by reference TRBV28 and TRBJ2-1, is DVKVTQSSRYLVKRTGEKVFLECVQDMDHENMFWYRQDPGLGLRLIYFSYDVKMKEKGDIPEGYSVSREKKERFSLILESASTNQTSMYLCASSPHRDSNEQFFGPGTRLTVL.

The chain recombines TRBV2 with TRBJ2-1; TRBD2 matches 7 bases. Losses at the gene ends were 3 bases for V and 5 bases for J; bases not matched to a gene: 4. Germline loops: CDR1 SNHLY, CDR2 FYNNEI. The CDR3 covers 14 residues. CDR3 region: CASSEEGGDNEQFF. CDR3 in DNA: TGTGCCAGCAGTGAGGAGGGAGGGGACAATGAGCAGTTCTTC.

This clone is a singleton in its sample. The chain combines TRBV12-3 or TRBV12-4 with TRBJ1-1; D is ambiguous. The germline V and J ends were trimmed by 3 bases and 1 base, with 6 bases remaining between them. This CDR3 spans 13 amino acids. CDR3 in amino acids: CASSFTANTEAFF. CDR3 DNA sequence: TGTGCCAGCAGTTTCACTGCGAACACTGAAGCTTTCTTT.

The chain couples TRBV6-1 to TRBJ1-1; no firm D call. Per germline, CDR1 MNHNS and CDR2 SASEGT. CDR3 length equals 15 residues. V dropped 2 bases and J dropped 0 bases, with 10 bases sitting between them. The DNA for the CDR3 is TGTGCCAGCAGTGAATTGAAACTCGTGAACACTGAAGCTTTCTTT. Its translation is CASSELKLVNTEAFF.

This chain connects TRBV7-9 to TRBJ2-3, with D hard to call. Per germline, CDR1 SEHNR and CDR2 FQNEAQ (reference sequence). The CDR3 contains 13 residues. Trimming cost V 5 bases and J 11 bases, with 17 bases left between them. CDR3: CASSQVPFPGQYF. CDR3 DNA: TGTGCCAGCAGCCAGGTACCCTTCCCTGGGCAGTATTTT.

The rearrangement uses TRBV6-5 and TRBJ1-2, with 10 positions matching TRBD1. Germline V gives CDR1 MNHEY, CDR2 SVGAGI. J lost 4 bases, V lost 0 bases, and 2 bases had no gene match. The CDR3 has 15 amino acids. The CDR3 reads CASSYSGQGTYGYTF. The CDR3 DNA sequence: TGTGCCAGCAGTTACTCGGGACAGGGGACCTATGGCTACACCTTC.

The rearrangement joins TRBV4-1 to TRBJ1-2; the D gene is possibly TRBD1 (6 bases). CDR1 MGHRA and CDR2 YSYEKL come from the germline V gene. This CDR3 has 15 residues. Deletions cut 0 bases from V and 8 bases from J, with 16 bases between. CDR3 bases: TGCGCCAGCAGCCAAGAGAGGGAGGGGACACGGGGCTACACCTTC. Its protein product is CASSQEREGTRGYTF.

J is TRBJ1-1 and V is TRBV18; 7 positions match TRBD1. The junction had 5 bases not matched to a gene; V was cut back by 3 bases and J by 1 base. The V gene's germline CDR1 is KGHSH and CDR2 LQKENI. The CDR3 runs 15 residues. CDR3 bases: TGTGCCAGCTCACCCCGACAGGGTAAGAACACTGAAGCTTTCTTT. Translated: CASSPRQGKNTEAFF.